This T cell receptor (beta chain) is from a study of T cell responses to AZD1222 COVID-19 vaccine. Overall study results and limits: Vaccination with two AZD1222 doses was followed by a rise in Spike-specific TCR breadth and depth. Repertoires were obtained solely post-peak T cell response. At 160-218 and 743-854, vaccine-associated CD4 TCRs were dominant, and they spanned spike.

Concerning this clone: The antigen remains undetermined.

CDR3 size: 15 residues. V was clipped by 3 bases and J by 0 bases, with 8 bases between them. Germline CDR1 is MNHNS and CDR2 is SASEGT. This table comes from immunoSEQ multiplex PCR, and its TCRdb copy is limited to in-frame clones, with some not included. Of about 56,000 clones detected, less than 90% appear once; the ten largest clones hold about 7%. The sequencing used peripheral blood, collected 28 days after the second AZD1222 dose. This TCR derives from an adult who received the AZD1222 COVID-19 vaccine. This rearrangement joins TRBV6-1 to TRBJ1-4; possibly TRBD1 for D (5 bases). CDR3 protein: CASSERTTTNEKLFF. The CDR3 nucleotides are TGTGCCAGCAGTGAGAGGACAACAACTAATGAAAAACTGTTTTTT.